These 30 T cell receptor beta chains were all obtained from the same sample, sequenced in a study of cytotoxic CD8 clonotypes in ibrutinib-treated CLL. The table came from immunoSEQ multiplex PCR; TCRdb's copy has only in-frame clones and leaves some out. In the table there are about 25,000 clones, around two thirds of which are singletons. The sequencing used PBMCs, collected at disease progression, from a patient treated with ibrutinib. These receptors originate from a human donor with chronic lymphocytic leukemia.

The CDR3 DNA reads TGTGCCAGTAGTGCTCAACCGCCGGGACTGATGCATAGCAATCAGCCCCAGCATTTT. This sequence encodes CASSAQPPGLMHSNQPQHF. This rearrangement joins TRBV19 to TRBJ1-5; a weak D match, TRBD1 (5 bases). The ends were cut back, 5 bases at V and 0 bases at J, with 23 bases in the middle. The germline gives CDR1 LNHDA, CDR2 SQIVND (reference sequence). The CDR3 loop spans 19 amino acids.

The sample holds one count of this clone. This chain connects TRBV6-5 to TRBJ1-2; a possible D gene is TRBD1 (5 bases). The CDR3 totals 15 residues. Looked up from germline, CDR1 is MNHEY and CDR2 is SVGAGI. Trimming shortened V by 0 bases and J by 4 bases, and 12 bases separated the two germline ends. This CDR3 is CASSYSSRGAYGYTF. In DNA form, the CDR3 reads TGTGCCAGCAGTTACTCGAGTAGGGGAGCCTATGGCTACACCTTC.

The genes are TRBV4-1 and TRBJ2-7; 8 bases are a match to TRBD1. The trim removed 4 bases at V and 2 bases at J, leaving 4 bases unmatched. Germline loops: CDR1 MGHRA, CDR2 YSYEKL. This CDR3 is built from 14 residues. The CDR3 sequence: CASSPDRGPYEQYF. Here the CDR3 DNA reads TGCGCCAGCAGCCCCGACAGGGGTCCCTACGAGCAGTACTTC.

The V and J genes are TRBV27 and TRBJ2-3, with unresolved D. V was pared by 5 bases and J by 3 bases, with 12 bases between. This CDR3 region has 14 residues. Germline V gives CDR1 MNHEY, CDR2 SMNVEV (reference sequence). In DNA, the CDR3 is TGTGCCAGCAGTCCCCGACCGGTTACAGATACGCAGTATTTT. Translating gives CASSPRPVTDTQYF.

The chain joins TRBV5-1 to TRBJ1-1; D perhaps matches TRBD1 (6 bases). The germline V gene encodes CDR1 SGHRS and CDR2 YFSETQ. The germline V and J ends were trimmed by 3 bases and 1 base, with 10 bases remaining between them. This CDR3 region has 14 residues. In DNA, the CDR3 is TGCGCCAGCAGCTCTGGACAGCCGAACACTGAAGCTTTCTTT. This gives the protein CASSSGQPNTEAFF.

The table lists this clone with a count of one. This chain uses TRBV18 with TRBJ1-5; no clear D. V was clipped by 3 bases and J by 7 bases, with 10 bases between them. The CDR3 runs to 13 residues. Germline assignment: CDR1 KGHSH and CDR2 LQKENI. The CDR3 DNA reads as TGTGCCAGCTCACCGCCGGTGGGCCAGCCCCAGCATTTT. Protein sequence: CASSPPVGQPQHF.

V is TRBV19 and J is TRBJ2-1; possibly TRBD1 for D (6 bases). This CDR3 has 15 amino acids. Per germline, CDR1 LNHDA and CDR2 SQIVND (reference sequence). Deletions cut 3 bases from V and 2 bases from J, with 11 bases between. The CDR3 DNA follows: TGTGCCAGTAGTATTGCGCAGGGGCCCTACAATGAGCAGTTCTTC. As protein: CASSIAQGPYNEQFF.

The chain couples TRBV29-1 to TRBJ2-7; 10 bases agree with TRBD2. The CDR3 is 17 residues long. Losses at the gene ends were 3 bases for V and 3 bases for J; bases not matched to a gene: 14. The V gene's germline CDR1 is SQVTM and CDR2 ANQGSEA. The CDR3 protein is CSVELASGGPAIYEQYF. The CDR3 nucleotides read TGCAGCGTTGAGTTGGCTAGCGGGGGCCCCGCAATCTACGAGCAGTACTTC.

This chain joins TRBV12-5 and TRBJ2-7; tentatively, D is TRBD1 (5 bases). Trimming left V 2 bases short and J 6 bases short, with 11 bases between. The CDR3 totals 13 residues. Germline CDR1 LGHNT, CDR2 FRNRAP. CDR3: CASGLWGPREQYF. The DNA for the CDR3 is TGTGCTAGTGGTTTGTGGGGCCCCCGCGAGCAGTACTTC.

This clone was observed once. The chain uses TRBV5-1 and TRBJ1-2, with D tentatively TRBD1 (5 bases). Trimming cost V 4 bases and J 5 bases, with 15 bases left between them. The CDR3 totals 14 residues. Germline V gene lookup returns CDR1 SGHRS and CDR2 YFSETQ. This CDR3 reads CASSEDTAGYGYTF. In DNA form, the CDR3 reads TGCGCCAGCAGCGAGGACACTGCGGGATATGGCTACACCTTC.

This clone appeared a few times. The chain links TRBV27 to TRBJ1-3, with TRBD1 as a possible D gene (5 bases). This CDR3 spans 14 amino acids. Germline loops: CDR1 MNHEY, CDR2 SMNVEV (reference sequence). Trimming took 5 bases from V and 4 from J, leaving 12 bases between them. CDR3 sequence (DNA): TGTGCCAGCAGTCCTGGGACGGCCGGAAACACCATATATTTT. It yields the protein CASSPGTAGNTIYF.

The chain carries TRBV10-2 and TRBJ2-3; TRBD2 matches 11 bases. V gave up 4 bases and J gave up 4 bases; unmatched junction bases: 1. Looked up from germline, CDR1 is WSHSY and CDR2 is SAAADI. The CDR3 is made up of 14 amino acids. The CDR3 region has the DNA TGCGCCAGCAGTGTAGCGGGGGGGTCAGATACGCAGTATTTT. It encodes CASSVAGGSDTQYF.

This sequence joins TRBV7-9 and TRBJ2-2; D ambiguous. CDR1 and CDR2 (germline): SEHNR, FQNEAQ (reference sequence). The CDR3 covers 13 residues. V was trimmed by 6 bases and J by 6 bases, leaving 11 bases between them. CDR3 in DNA: TGTGCCAGCAGTTTTGACTCACCCGGGGAGCTGTTTTTT. It encodes CASSFDSPGELFF.

This clone has a handful of counts. The gene calls are TRBV5-8 and TRBJ1-4, with 8 bases lining up with TRBD1. V lost 4 bases to trimming and J lost 3 bases; unmatched junction nucleotides: 5. Germline loops: CDR1 SGHTS, CDR2 YDEGEE. CDR3 length equals 15 residues. The CDR3 region is CASSIRQGPNEKLFF. The DNA of the CDR3 is TGTGCCAGCAGCATCAGACAGGGGCCTAATGAAAAACTGTTTTTT.

This chain connects TRBV6-5 to TRBJ1-2; D unclear. The V end was cut by 4 bases, the J end by 6 bases, with 12 bases between. CDR3 length: 13 residues. Germline V gene data show CDR1 as MNHEY and CDR2 as SVGAGI. The CDR3, as DNA: TGTGCCAGCAGTTTGTCGGAAAGTGATGGCTACACCTTC. Translating gives CASSLSESDGYTF.

The chain uses TRBV13 and TRBJ1-5; the D is unclear. The CDR3 is 15 residues long. Trimming shortened V by 0 bases and J by 3 bases, and 9 bases separated the two germline ends. CDR1 PRHDT and CDR2 FYEKMQ come from the germline V gene (reference sequence). CDR3 DNA: TGTGCCAGCAGCTTAGGGGGGATAGTCAATCAGCCCCAGCATTTT. Translated: CASSLGGIVNQPQHF.

The chain is built from TRBV7-9 and TRBJ1-2, with 9 bases identical to TRBD1. Trimming removed 5 bases from V and 5 bases from J; junction bases left unmatched: 3. The CDR3 covers 13 residues. CDR1 and CDR2 (germline): SEHNR, FQNEAQ (reference sequence). The CDR3 sequence is CASSVGQGYGYTF. The CDR3 nucleotides are TGTGCCAGCAGCGTGGGACAGGGATATGGCTACACCTTC.

The V gene is TRBV10-3, the J gene TRBJ2-3; D is unresolved. Germline loops: CDR1 ENHRY, CDR2 SYGVKD. The CDR3 spans 13 residues. Trimming shortened V by 8 bases and J by 6 bases, and 15 bases separated the two germline ends. The CDR3 region has the DNA TGTGCCATCGGACCTCTCCTTGGGGATACGCAGTATTTT. It codes for CAIGPLLGDTQYF.

The chain uses TRBV6-5 and TRBJ1-1; a possible D gene is TRBD1 (5 bases). The CDR3 is made up of 14 amino acids. CDR1 and CDR2 (germline): MNHEY, SVGAGI. Trimming shortened V by 5 bases and J by 0 bases, and 10 bases separated the two germline ends. The CDR3 sequence: CASSPTAVNTEAFF. The CDR3 DNA reads as TGTGCCAGCAGTCCGACAGCAGTGAACACTGAAGCTTTCTTT.

V usage is TRBV4-2 and J usage is TRBJ2-7, with D unclear. Germline V gene lookup returns CDR1 LGHNA and CDR2 YNFKEQ. The CDR3 spans 14 residues. V was shortened by 0 bases and J by 1 base, with 7 bases between the two germline ends. In nucleotides, the CDR3 is TGTGCCAGCAGCCAAGACCCCGCATCCTACGAGCAGTACTTC. Its protein is CASSQDPASYEQYF.

The chain uses TRBV9 and TRBJ2-6; 8 nucleotides align to TRBD1. CDR3 length: 19 amino acids. V was clipped by 3 bases and J by 2 bases; unmatched bases: 13. The germline V gene has CDR1 SGDLS and CDR2 YYNGEE. The CDR3 here is CASSDLGQGVYTGANVLTF. The CDR3, as DNA: TGTGCCAGCAGCGACCTAGGACAGGGAGTTTACACTGGGGCCAACGTCCTGACTTTC.

The chain uses TRBV5-1 and TRBJ1-2; a possible D gene is TRBD1 (6 bases). This CDR3 is 14 amino acids long. V shed 8 bases and J shed 8 bases, with 22 bases lying between them. Germline CDR1 SGHRS, CDR2 YFSETQ. The CDR3 bases are TGCGCCAGTCAAACCGAGGGGGGTACGGGCGGCTACACCTTC. Translation gives CASQTEGGTGGYTF.

The V gene is TRBV27, the J gene TRBJ1-1; TRBD1 agrees at 8 bases. Germline V lookup: CDR1 MNHEY, CDR2 SMNVEV (reference sequence). The CDR3 has 14 amino acids. Trimming removed 3 bases from V and 4 bases from J; junction bases left unmatched: 4. The CDR3 nucleotides are TGTGCCAGCAGTTTGGACAGGGTGGCCACTGAAGCTTTCTTT. This translates into CASSLDRVATEAFF.

This chain joins TRBV7-3 and TRBJ2-1; no firm D call. Per germline, CDR1 SGHTA and CDR2 FQGTGA. The CDR3 totals 14 residues. V lost 0 bases and J 7 bases, leaving 10 bases between the germline ends. The CDR3 region is CASSLTSDENEQFF. CDR3 DNA: TGTGCCAGCAGCTTAACAAGCGATGAAAATGAGCAGTTCTTC.

This chain connects TRBV7-8 to TRBJ1-5; TRBD1 is a possible D gene (6 bases). V lost 2 bases and J lost 2, with 13 bases in between. CDR1 and CDR2 (germline): SGHVS, FQNEAQ. The length of the CDR3 is 16 residues. CDR3 sequence (DNA): TGTGCCAGCAGCTTACTTCCAGGGGAGGGCAATCAGCCCCAGCATTTT. Its translation: CASSLLPGEGNQPQHF. Filled out from reference TRBV7-8 and TRBJ1-5, the complete variable domain reads GAGVSQSPRYKVAKRGQDVALRCDPISGHVSLFWYQQALGQGPEFLTYFQNEAQLDKSGLPSDRFFAERPEGSVSTLKIQRTQQEDSAVYLCASSLLPGEGNQPQHFGDGTRLSIL.

This clone was counted between two and nine times. The chain links TRBV6-5 to TRBJ1-5; TRBD1 is a possible D gene (5 bases). There are 13 residues in the CDR3. V dropped 10 bases and J dropped 3 bases, with 13 bases sitting between them. CDR1 and CDR2 from the germline V gene are MNHEY and SVGAGI. The CDR3 region has the DNA TGTGCCACCCGCTCAGGGTTCAATCAGCCCCAGCATTTT. Translated: CATRSGFNQPQHF.

The table lists this clone with a count of one. This chain connects TRBV27 to TRBJ2-1; the D gene is possibly TRBD2 (5 bases). V shed 8 bases and J shed 7 bases, with 9 bases lying between them. Germline assignment: CDR1 MNHEY and CDR2 SMNVEV (reference sequence). The CDR3 contains 11 residues. The CDR3 sequence: CASRRGNEQFF. The CDR3 DNA reads TGTGCCAGCCGACGGGGTAATGAGCAGTTCTTC.

The gene calls are TRBV4-1 and TRBJ2-7; D call uncertain. Germline CDR1 is MGHRA and CDR2 is YSYEKL. This CDR3 has 14 residues. V was cut by 1 base and J by 3 bases, with 10 bases left in between. CDR3 region: CASSQGDTNYEQYF. CDR3 nucleotides: TGCGCCAGCAGCCAAGGAGACACCAACTACGAGCAGTACTTC.

The CDR3 loop reads CASSWSGQKAYEQYF. The CDR3 coding sequence is TGTGCCAGCAGTTGGTCGGGACAGAAAGCCTACGAGCAGTACTTC. This chain joins TRBV6-5 and TRBJ2-7; 7 bases match TRBD1. The J segment lost 2 bases and the V segment lost 4 bases, leaving 8 bases of the junction unmatched. Per the germline V gene, CDR1 is MNHEY and CDR2 is SVGAGI. CDR3 length: 15 residues.

The rearrangement links TRBV6-5 to TRBJ2-7; D is ambiguous. CDR3 length equals 13 residues. Germline CDR1 MNHEY, CDR2 SVGAGI. V shed 2 bases and J shed 4 bases, with 9 bases lying between them. The DNA for the CDR3 is TGTGCCAGCAGTTACGGGGTGAGGTACGAGCAGTACTTC. Translated: CASSYGVRYEQYF.